The 8 T cell receptor beta chains listed next were all sequenced from one sample in a study of T-cell memory formation after mild COVID-19. Each CDR3 protein gets one entry after TCRdb re-called the 5' RACE reads with MiXCR. Among some 300,000 distinct CDR3 sequences, under 25% were seen once, and the ten largest hold 21%. The specimen sequenced was PBMCs or a T cell subset sorted from them (not recorded which). The receptors originated from a man aged 18 to 29 who had mild COVID-19 (a few samples of this study predate the infection). Cell type and time point are not known.

The CDR3 DNA sequence: TGTGCCAGCAGGGGGGCCAGCACAGATACGCAGTATTTT. Translated, it gives CASRGASTDTQYF. This chain joins TRBV28 and TRBJ2-3, with a weak D call TRBD1 (6 bases). From germline, CDR1 is MDHEN and CDR2 SYDVKM. The CDR3 runs to 13 residues. Deletions cut 6 bases from V and 0 bases from J, with 7 bases between.

The table lists this clonotype with a few counts. The chain employs TRBV13 and TRBJ1-3; D gene ambiguous. The CDR3 has 16 residues. V lost 0 bases and J 0 bases, leaving 9 bases between the germline ends. Germline CDR1 is PRHDT and CDR2 is FYEKMQ (reference sequence). This chain's CDR3 is CASSLGQYYSGNTIYF. CDR3 in DNA: TGTGCCAGCAGCTTAGGCCAGTATTACTCTGGAAACACCATATATTTT.

This clonotype was seen more than once but under ten times. In nucleotides, the CDR3 is TGTGCCAGCAGTGACGGACTAGCCAAAAACATTCAGTACTTC. Amino acid sequence: CASSDGLAKNIQYF. This chain links TRBV2 with TRBJ2-4; perhaps TRBD2 as D (5 bases). CDR3 length: 14 amino acids. V shed 3 bases and J shed 0 bases, with 6 bases lying between them. CDR1 is SNHLY and CDR2 is FYNNEI in the germline V gene. The complete variable domain, with remaining parts taken from reference TRBV2 and TRBJ2-4, reads EPEVTQTPSHQVTQMGQEVILRCVPISNHLYFYWYRQILGQKVEFLVSFYNNEISEKSEIFDDQFSVERPDGSNFTLKIRSTKLEDSAMYFCASSDGLAKNIQYFGAGTRLSVL.

The rearrangement uses TRBV20-1 and TRBJ1-4; D is unresolved. The CDR3 runs 13 residues. Per the germline V gene, CDR1 is DFQATT and CDR2 is SNEGSKA (reference sequence). V lost 3 bases, J lost 5 bases, and 10 bases lay in between. The CDR3 region is CSARAGRNEKLFF. CDR3 nucleotides: TGCAGTGCTAGGGCGGGGAGGAATGAAAAACTGTTTTTT.

This clonotype was detected a few times. The chain is built from TRBV7-9 and TRBJ2-5, with 7 bases fitting TRBD2. Germline CDR1 SEHNR, CDR2 FQNEAQ (reference sequence). This CDR3 region has 16 residues. Trimming took 5 bases from V and 5 from J; bases not matched to a gene: 14. The CDR3 reads CASSRRTGGPGETQYF. The CDR3 DNA sequence: TGTGCCAGCAGCCGGAGGACGGGGGGACCTGGCGAGACCCAGTACTTC.

This clonotype was counted only a few times. The CDR3 bases are TGCGCCAGCACGCTTGGGATATCGGGACACTCCACAGATACGCAGTATTTT. Its translation is CASTLGISGHSTDTQYF. The gene calls are TRBV5-1 and TRBJ2-3; maybe TRBD1 (6 bases). The germline gives CDR1 SGHRS, CDR2 YFSETQ. The CDR3 runs to 17 residues. V lost 6 bases and J lost 2, with 22 bases in between.

A few counts support this clonotype. The V and J genes are TRBV2 and TRBJ1-1; no firm D call. Germline V gene data show CDR1 as SNHLY and CDR2 as FYNNEI. With 6 bases removed from V and 1 base from J, the gap between germline ends came to 12 bases. The CDR3 sequence is 14 residues long. In nucleotides, the CDR3 is TGTGCCAGCAGACCTGGAAGCCAGAACACTGAAGCTTTCTTT. Translating it yields CASRPGSQNTEAFF.

This chain uses TRBV7-2 with TRBJ1-6; the D is unclear. Deletions cut 6 bases from V and 7 bases from J, with 16 bases between. Germline values: CDR1 SGHTA, CDR2 FQGNSA. The CDR3 covers 15 residues. CDR3 sequence: CASRPRTPRNSPLHF. The CDR3 coding sequence is TGTGCCAGCAGGCCCCGGACGCCTCGCAATTCACCCCTCCACTTT. Supplemented by reference TRBV7-2 and TRBJ1-6, the full variable domain reads GAGVSQSPSNKVTEKGKDVELRCDPISGHTALYWYRQSLGQGLEFLIYFQGNSAPDKSGLPSDRFSAERTGGSVSTLTIQRTQQEDSAVYLCASRPRTPRNSPLHFGNGTRLTVT.